The clone carrying this T cell receptor beta chain was picked up many times. The source material, RNA transcripts, was used to amplify TCR beta CDR3 regions. The HTBI set primed first-round TCR CDR3 RT-PCR. TCRdb processed the multiplex PCR reads anew with MiXCR; each CDR3 protein has one entry. The table shows about 500,000 distinct CDR3 sequences, with about 15% occurring only once. The data derive from a study of T cells in Graves' hyperthyroidism and ophthalmopathy. V lost 7 bases to trimming and J lost 1 base, with 8 bases between them. Germline V lookup: CDR1 SNHLY, CDR2 FYNNEI. This CDR3 is built from 13 residues.

The specimen sequenced was blood. The chain employs TRBV2 and TRBJ1-5; D perhaps matches TRBD1 (5 bases). The TCR originated in a woman between 18 and 30 years old with Graves' hyperthyroidism. CDR3 sequence reads: CASKGRSNQPQHF. As DNA, the CDR3 is TGTGCCAGCAAGGGGAGAAGCAATCAGCCCCAGCATTTT.